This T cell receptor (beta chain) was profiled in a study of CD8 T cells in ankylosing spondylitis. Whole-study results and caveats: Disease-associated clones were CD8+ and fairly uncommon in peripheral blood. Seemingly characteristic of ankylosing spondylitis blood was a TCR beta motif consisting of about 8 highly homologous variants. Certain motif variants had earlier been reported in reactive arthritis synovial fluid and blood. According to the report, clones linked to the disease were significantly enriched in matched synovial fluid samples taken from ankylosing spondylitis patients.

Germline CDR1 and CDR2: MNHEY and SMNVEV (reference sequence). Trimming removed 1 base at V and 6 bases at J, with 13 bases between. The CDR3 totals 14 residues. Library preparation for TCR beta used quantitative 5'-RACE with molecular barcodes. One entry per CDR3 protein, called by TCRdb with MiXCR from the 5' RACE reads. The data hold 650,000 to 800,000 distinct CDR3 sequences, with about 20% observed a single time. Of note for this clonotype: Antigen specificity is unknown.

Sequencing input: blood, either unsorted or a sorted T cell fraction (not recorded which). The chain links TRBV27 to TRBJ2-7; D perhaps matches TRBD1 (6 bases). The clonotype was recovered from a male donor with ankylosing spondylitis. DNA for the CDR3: TGTGCCAGCAGTTTATATCAGGGGCCAAGCGAGCAGTACTTC. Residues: CASSLYQGPSEQYF.